The following is a T cell receptor beta chain sequence with its context. These data originate in a study of blood T cell repertoires in COVID-19. The wider study: Collection of acute and convalescent COVID-19 samples took place in the United States, Italy and Spain.

The study drew participants aged about 18 to 89 years from approximately 25 US areas. Clinical history as reported by participants underpinned cohort assignment. Original analysis: It was from reference gene primer amplification that nucleated cell counts were estimated. Only in-frame clones appear in the TCRdb table, and some are missing; sequencing was by immunoSEQ multiplex PCR. V, J and clone size derive from that table, while D and trimming were established from the DNA sequence. The data hold roughly 320,000 clones, with 90% observed a single time. The sample consisted of PBMCs or T cells enriched from blood (not recorded which). This receptor was obtained from a woman in her 30s who had been exposed to COVID-19.

The CDR3 nucleotides are TGTGCCAGTACCCCTAGCGGGGGGGTCTCCTACAATGAGCAGTTCTTC. Its translation: CASTPSGGVSYNEQFF. V is TRBV19 and J is TRBJ2-1; TRBD2 matches at 12 bases. The ends lost 7 bases at V and 0 bases at J; junction bases unmatched: 4. The germline gives CDR1 LNHDA, CDR2 SQIVND (reference sequence). The CDR3 sequence is 16 residues long. Combining the CDR3 with reference TRBV19 and TRBJ2-1 gives the whole variable domain DGGITQSPKYLFRKEGQNVTLSCEQNLNHDAMYWYRQDPGQGLRLIYYSQIVNDFQKGDIAEGYSVSREKKESFPLTVTSAQKNPTAFYLCASTPSGGVSYNEQFFGPGTRLTVL.